A selection of T cell receptor beta chains follows, all from one sample in a study of cytomegalovirus exposure and HLA in healthy donors. Libraries were prepared by immunoSEQ multiplex PCR; TCRdb keeps only in-frame clonotypes and omits some of them. This sample yields fewer than 200,000 clones, of which about 79% are seen a single time; roughly 5.8% belongs to the top ten. Input material: PBMCs. The receptors were sampled from a middle-aged man in good health and CMV-seropositive. CDR3s include the opening cysteine and the closing phenylalanine or tryptophan. Each record gives: J gene, clone size, V gene, D gene, CDR3 DNA, CDR3 protein. The D gene is left open where the match is weak. The size entry is marked missing in some rows and otherwise reads once, few, many or a size class.

TRBJ1-3	-	TRBV27	-	TGTGCCAGCAGTCCCAGATACGGAAACACCATATATTTT	CASSPRYGNTIYF
TRBJ2-5	-	TRBV5-1	TRBD1	TGCGCCAGCAGAAGGGACAGGGGAGAGACCCAGTACTTC	CASRRDRGETQYF
TRBJ2-2	-	TRBV9	-	TGTGCCAGCAGCGGGAGTGGCTGGAACACCGGGGAGCTGTTTTTT	CASSGSGWNTGELFF
TRBJ1-3	few	TRBV2	TRBD1	TGTGCCAGCAGTCCACAGGGGATCTCTGGAAACACCATATATTTT	CASSPQGISGNTIYF
TRBJ1-1	-	TRBV18	TRBD1	TGTGCCAGCTCACCACAGGAGGGGGCGAGGACTGAAGCTTTCTTT	CASSPQEGARTEAFF
TRBJ2-3	-	TRBV5-1	-	TGCGCCAGCAGCTTGGCGGGGTCTAGCACAGATACGCAGTATTTT	CASSLAGSSTDTQYF
TRBJ1-5	-	TRBV27	-	TGTGCCAGCAGTTTAATCGGTCTAAATCAGCCCCAGCATTTT	CASSLIGLNQPQHF
TRBJ2-2	-	TRBV9	-	TGTGCCAGCAGCGTAGCAACAGCTCGACACACCGGGGAGCTGTTTTTT	CASSVATARHTGELFF
TRBJ2-1	-	TRBV5-1	-	TGCGCCAGCAGCCCTGCTTTGAGCTCCTACAATGAGCAGTTCTTC	CASSPALSSYNEQFF
TRBJ2-3	-	TRBV13	TRBD1	TGTGCCAGCAGCTCGGGACAGGGAACAGATACGCAGTATTTT	CASSSGQGTDTQYF
TRBJ2-7	-	TRBV5-1	-	TGCGCCAGCAGCCCGGCGAGCGCCACCTACGAGCAGTACTTC	CASSPASATYEQYF
TRBJ2-3	-	TRBV7-7	TRBD1	TGTGCCAGCAGCCCCGGGACAGGAAACACAGATACGCAGTATTTT	CASSPGTGNTDTQYF
TRBJ2-7	-	TRBV9	TRBD2	TGTGCCAGCAGCGTAGATTCCCATCTAGCGGGAAACTCCTACGAGCAGTACTTC	CASSVDSHLAGNSYEQYF
TRBJ2-1	-	TRBV7-9	TRBD2	TGTTCCAGCACTTCGAGACTAGCGGAGCAGTTCTTC	CSSTSRLAEQFF
TRBJ1-4	-	TRBV5-6	-	TGTGCCAGCAGCTCCCTAAGAAGCCCGAATGAAAAACTGTTTTTT	CASSSLRSPNEKLFF
TRBJ2-1	few	TRBV6-1	-	TGTGCCAGCAGCAAGACTAGTTTTGAGCAGTTCTTC	CASSKTSFEQFF
TRBJ2-1	-	TRBV21-1	-	TGTGCCAGCAGCAGACCCAGCCCCTTAGCGGCCTTCTACAATGAGCAGTTCTTC	CASSRPSPLAAFYNEQFF
TRBJ1-6	-	TRBV6-5	-	TGTGCCAGCAGTTACTCTTCCAGACAGGCTAATTCACCCCTCCACTTT	CASSYSSRQANSPLHF
TRBJ1-2	many	TRBV11-2	-	TGTGCCAGCAGCTTGAACAGGAGCCCTAACTATGGCTACACCTTC	CASSLNRSPNYGYTF
TRBJ2-6	few	TRBV6-1	-	TGTGCCAGCAGTGCACTATCTGGGGCCAACGGCCTGACTTTC	CASSALSGANGLTF
TRBJ1-1	-	TRBV7-3	-	TGTGCCAGCAGCTCGCAGGGGAACACTGAAGCTTTCTTT	CASSSQGNTEAFF
TRBJ1-1	-	TRBV7-2	TRBD1	TGTGCCAGCAGCTTAACAGGGGGCAACACTGAAGCTTTCTTT	CASSLTGGNTEAFF
TRBJ1-3	-	TRBV4-2	-	TGTGCCAGCAGCCCGGACAGAGACCGAAACACCATATATTTT	CASSPDRDRNTIYF
TRBJ1-2	-	TRBV6-6	-	TGTGCCAGCCGGGCCGGGACATTTAGTCGCTCCACCTTC	CASRAGTFSRSTF
TRBJ1-4	-	TRBV28	TRBD1	TGTGCCAGCAGGTCCCTCCGGGACAGGGCGGCAAAACTGTTTTTT	CASRSLRDRAAKLFF
TRBJ2-5	-	TRBV30	-	TGTGCCTGGAGACCCCCCGGGTCAGAGGAGACCCAGTACTTC	CAWRPPGSEETQYF
TRBJ2-3	-	TRBV5-5	TRBD1	TGTGCCAGCAGCTTGGCCCTTGGGGGGACAGGGACGGATCATACGCAGTATTTT	CASSLALGGTGTDHTQYF
TRBJ2-7	-	TRBV27	TRBD1	TGTGCCAGCAGTTTCGGGGACAGGGCCTACGAGCAGTACTTC	CASSFGDRAYEQYF
TRBJ1-2	-	TRBV19	-	TGTGCCAGTACCCCATTGGCCGGACAGTTGAACTATGGCTACACCTTC	CASTPLAGQLNYGYTF